Below are 7 T cell receptor beta chains sequenced from a single sample in a study of Graves' ophthalmopathy and Graves' hyperthyroidism. TCR beta CDR3 regions were amplified from RNA transcripts. HTBI-primed RT-PCR formed the first round, and a multiplex PCR formed the second. TCRdb re-called the multiplex PCR reads through MiXCR, storing one row per CDR3 protein. In the table there are a few hundred thousand distinct CDR3 sequences, about a sixth of which are singletons. Sequences were obtained from peripheral blood. All receptors derive from an adult woman with stable Graves' hyperthyroidism.

In its sample, this clonotype was seen many times. The genes are TRBV6-1 and TRBJ2-5, with D maybe TRBD2 (6 bases). With 3 bases removed from V and 0 bases from J, the gap between germline ends came to 8 bases. CDR3 size: 14 residues. Germline CDR1 is MNHNS and CDR2 is SASEGT. This CDR3 reads CASSDRDYQETQYF. For the CDR3, the DNA is TGTGCCAGCAGTGACCGGGACTACCAAGAGACCCAGTACTTC.

About this clonotype itself: Relative to the germline gene, one junction end is altered; a read error may explain this. V usage is TRBV5-1 and J usage is TRBJ2-5; TRBD1 matches 9 bases. Germline loops: CDR1 SGHRS, CDR2 YFSETQ. This CDR3 region has 14 residues. The CDR3 DNA follows: TGCGCCAGCAGCACAGACAGGGGGACAGAGGCCCAGTACTTC. This translates into CASSTDRGTEAQYF.

This clonotype showed up many times. The V and J genes are TRBV7-2 and TRBJ2-5; weak D call: TRBD2 (5 bases). V gave up 2 bases and J gave up 4 bases, with 11 bases separating them. The CDR3 is 14 amino acids. Germline lookup yields CDR1 SGHTA and CDR2 FQGNSA. The DNA for the CDR3 is TGTGCCAGCAGCTTACTGGGAGCCTTAGAGACCCAGTACTTC. It specifies CASSLLGALETQYF.

This clonotype appeared many times. The J gene is TRBJ2-2, the V gene TRBV6-5; TRBD1 agrees at 12 bases. V shed 10 bases and J 3 bases; nucleotides not matched to a gene: 12. CDR1 and CDR2 (germline): MNHEY, SVGAGI. The CDR3 length is 17 residues. The CDR3 nucleotides read TGTGCCATGGCCTGGGGACAGGGGGCGCGGGACACCGGGGAGCTGTTTTTT. Translated: CAMAWGQGARDTGELFF.

The chain joins TRBV7-9 to TRBJ1-1; D unresolved. The V and J ends lost 5 bases and 12 bases respectively, with 16 bases between them. The length of the CDR3 is 12 residues. Germline V gives CDR1 SEHNR, CDR2 FQNEAQ (reference sequence). In nucleotides, the CDR3 is TGTGCCAGCAGCCCCGGGTGGGATTCGACTTTCTTT. This encodes CASSPGWDSTFF. Full variable domain (missing parts from reference TRBV7-9 and TRBJ1-1): DTGVSQNPRHKITKRGQNVTFRCDPISEHNRLYWYRQTLGQGPEFLTYFQNEAQLEKSRLLSDRFSAERPKGSFSTLEIQRTEQGDSAMYLCASSPGWDSTFFGQGTRLTVV.

The chain is built from TRBV18 and TRBJ2-7, with 7 bases aligning to TRBD1. With V trimmed by 2 bases and J by 5 bases, 9 bases remained unmatched. The length of the CDR3 is 15 residues. Germline V gives CDR1 KGHSH, CDR2 LQKENI. Written as DNA, the CDR3 is TGTGCCAGCTCACCAAGTTCAGGGGGTGTGAACGAGCAGTACTTC. Its translation: CASSPSSGGVNEQYF.

The chain links TRBV4-2 to TRBJ2-7, with TRBD2 as a possible D gene (5 bases). This CDR3 comprises 14 residues. Germline V CDR1 and CDR2: LGHNA, YNFKEQ. V was trimmed by 1 base and J by 4 bases, leaving 11 bases between them. CDR3 residues: CASSQGSGRYEQYF. The CDR3 nucleotides are TGTGCCAGCAGCCAAGGGAGTGGGAGATACGAGCAGTACTTC.